Below are 22 T cell receptor beta chains sequenced from a single sample in a study of T cells in Graves' hyperthyroidism and ophthalmopathy. Researchers amplified the TCR beta CDR3 regions from RNA transcripts. A set of HTBI primers served as the primers for a first-round RT-PCR of the TCR CDR3. A single record per CDR3 protein comes from TCRdb applying MiXCR to the multiplex PCR reads. The table has a few hundred thousand distinct CDR3 sequences, around 14% seen once; the top ten hold under 8%. Sequenced sample: blood. Receptors were obtained from a woman aged 25 to 39 with Graves' hyperthyroidism.

This clonotype was counted at least ten times. J is TRBJ1-2 and V is TRBV28, with TRBD1 matching over 10 bases. The ends lost 5 bases at V and 7 bases at J; junction bases unmatched: 7. CDR3 length: 14 residues. Per the germline V gene, CDR1 is MDHEN and CDR2 is SYDVKM. The CDR3 DNA follows: TGTGCCAGCAGTAGGGACAGGGGATACCGTGGCTACACCTTC. Amino acids: CASSRDRGYRGYTF.

This clonotype was counted at least ten times. The V call is TRBV24-1, the J call TRBJ1-5; TRBD1 aligns across 11 bases. The germline gives CDR1 KGHDR, CDR2 SFDVKD. The CDR3 is 15 amino acids. Unmatched junction bases numbered 5, after V lost 9 bases and J lost 2 bases. CDR3 in DNA: TGTGCCACCGGACAGGGGGCGGCTGGCAATCAGCCCCAGCATTTT. This gives the protein CATGQGAAGNQPQHF.

This clonotype occurred a few times. This may be a read error, as it is one base from a much larger clone. The rearrangement links TRBV20-1 to TRBJ1-2, with 7 bases lining up with TRBD1. The germline CDR1 and CDR2 sequences are DFQATT and SNEGSKA (reference sequence). The CDR3 is made up of 12 amino acids. The DNA of the CDR3 is TGCAGTGCTCTGGGACAGAACTATGGCTACGCCTTC. Translated, it gives CSALGQNYGYAF.

This clonotype has at least ten counts. This chain uses TRBV3-2 with TRBJ2-3; the table's D call of TRBD1 was not tested on the DNA. TRBV3-2 is tagged as a pseudogene. CDR3 size: 15 residues. The CDR3 protein is CASSPFLSDIDTQYF. CDR3 bases: TGTGCCAGCAGCCCCTTTCTGTCGGATATAGATACGCAGTATTTT.

Details on this clonotype: No conserved phenylalanine or tryptophan is present at the end of the CDR3, so a read error is the likely explanation. The chain uses TRBV6-1 and TRBJ2-5; perhaps TRBD2 as D (6 bases). V was cut by 8 bases and J by 2 bases, with 9 bases left in between. CDR3 size: 12 residues. Looked up from germline, CDR1 is MNHNS and CDR2 is SASEGT. CDR3: CASAGTQETQYL. The DNA of the CDR3 is TGTGCCAGCGCGGGAACACAAGAGACCCAGTACCTC.

This clonotype was found many times. The chain carries TRBV20-1 and TRBJ2-7; D is possibly TRBD2 (6 bases). The germline V gene encodes CDR1 DFQATT and CDR2 SNEGSKA (reference sequence). Trimming cost V 2 bases and J 0 bases, with 14 bases left between them. This CDR3 is built from 15 residues. CDR3 sequence: CSARKRADSSYEQYF. CDR3 sequence (DNA): TGCAGTGCTAGAAAGCGGGCCGATAGCTCCTACGAGCAGTACTTC.

This chain uses TRBV20-1 with TRBJ2-3; TRBD2 matches 8 bases. J gave up 5 bases and V 6 bases, and 16 bases lay outside the gene matches. Germline V gene lookup returns CDR1 DFQATT and CDR2 SNEGSKA (reference sequence). CDR3 length: 16 amino acids. The CDR3: CSARSPREGLGDTQYF. CDR3 nucleotides: TGCAGTGCCCGGAGCCCCCGGGAGGGCCTGGGAGATACGCAGTATTTT.

This clonotype was found a few times. DNA of the CDR3: TGTGCCAGCAGTCTCGACGGAGCCCTGTTTTTT. It yields the protein CASSLDGALFF. V and J are TRBV2 and TRBJ1-4; no firm D call. V lost 5 bases, J lost 14 bases, and 12 bases lay in between. The CDR3 is 11 amino acids. CDR1 is SNHLY, CDR2 FYNNEI, per germline.

This clonotype was counted ten times or more. The chain is built from TRBV20-1 and TRBJ2-1, with 7 bases identical to TRBD2. The CDR3 loop spans 17 amino acids. The ends lost 1 base at V and 0 bases at J; junction bases unmatched: 9. Germline loops: CDR1 DFQATT, CDR2 SNEGSKA (reference sequence). CDR3 sequence: CSARGPTSDHSYNEQFF. CDR3 DNA sequence: TGCAGTGCTAGAGGCCCAACTAGCGATCACTCCTACAATGAGCAGTTCTTC.

The chain links TRBV20-1 to TRBJ2-3; TRBD2 might be the D (6 bases). Trimming took off 6 bases at V and 3 bases at J, with 10 bases between the two ends. Germline CDR1 and CDR2: DFQATT and SNEGSKA (reference sequence). This CDR3 contains 12 residues. The chain's CDR3 is CSAPGGTDTQYF. CDR3 nucleotide sequence: TGCAGTGCCCCTGGGGGGACAGATACGCAGTATTTT.

The gene calls are TRBV7-2 and TRBJ2-1, with 12 bases aligning to TRBD2. This CDR3 spans 14 amino acids. With V trimmed by 3 bases and J by 9 bases, 3 bases remained unmatched. Germline assignment: CDR1 SGHTA and CDR2 FQGNSA. The CDR3 spells CASSLTSGRSEQFF. As DNA, the CDR3 is TGTGCCAGCAGCTTGACTAGCGGGAGAAGTGAGCAGTTCTTC.

The V and J genes are TRBV19 and TRBJ1-5; 7 bases align to TRBD1. Germline lookup yields CDR1 LNHDA and CDR2 SQIVND (reference sequence). This CDR3 has 16 residues. V shed 6 bases and J 5 bases; nucleotides not matched to a gene: 13. The CDR3: CASRNQRTGAHQPQHF. In DNA form, the CDR3 reads TGTGCCAGTAGAAATCAAAGGACAGGTGCCCATCAGCCCCAGCATTTT.

As concerns this clonotype: The junction departs from the called germline gene at one end, perhaps through a read error. This rearrangement joins TRBV30 to TRBJ1-1; 7 positions agree with TRBD1. The V gene's germline CDR1 is GTSNPN and CDR2 SVGIG (reference sequence). The CDR3 is 15 residues long. This CDR3 reads CARSVGQGGRIEAFF. CDR3 in DNA: TGTGCCCGGAGTGTAGGGCAGGGGGGTCGGATTGAAGCTTTCTTT.

Remarks on this clonotype: A junction end diverges from the germline sequence, so it may reflect a read error. The J gene is TRBJ1-2, the V gene TRBV6-4, with D maybe TRBD1 (5 bases). Germline V gene sequence: CDR1 MRHNA, CDR2 SNTAGT. The CDR3 runs 17 residues. CDR3 in DNA: TGTGCCAGCAGTTACTCCGCCGTGGGGGGAGCTAACTATGGCTACACCTTC. Its protein product is CASSYSAVGGANYGYTF.

In this sample, this clonotype turned up many times. J is TRBJ2-1 and V is TRBV15; D is perhaps TRBD1 or TRBD2 (5 bases each). The ends were cut back, 2 bases at V and 4 bases at J, with 12 bases in the middle. Germline V gene sequence: CDR1 LNHNV, CDR2 YYDKDF (reference sequence). The CDR3 has 15 amino acids. The CDR3 nucleotides are TGTGCCACCAGCAGATCCGGGACGGAATACAATGAGCAGTTCTTC. Residues: CATSRSGTEYNEQFF.

The chain links TRBV5-1 to TRBJ2-1, with 7 bases aligning to TRBD2. Trimming cost V 3 bases and J 3 bases; bases outside gene matches: 6. The CDR3 loop spans 15 amino acids. The germline V gene encodes CDR1 SGHRS and CDR2 YFSETQ. The CDR3 loop is CASSWRESHYNEQFF. The CDR3 DNA reads TGCGCCAGCAGCTGGCGGGAGTCCCACTACAATGAGCAGTTCTTC.

V usage is TRBV7-2 and J usage is TRBJ1-4; D call uncertain. V was clipped by 7 bases and J by 1 base, with 13 bases between them. This CDR3 is 15 amino acids long. Germline CDR1 reads SGHTA; CDR2 reads FQGNSA. The DNA of the CDR3 is TGTGCCAGCACCCCTTTTTTTGGAACTAATGAAAAACTGTTTTTT. It codes for CASTPFFGTNEKLFF.

This clonotype appeared many times. In DNA form, the CDR3 reads TGTGCCAGCAGTTACGATAGGTGGATGAACACTGAAGCTTTCTTT. This codes for CASSYDRWMNTEAFF. The gene calls are TRBV6-6 and TRBJ1-1; D is ambiguous. The germline V and J ends were trimmed by 2 bases and 0 bases, with 10 bases remaining between them. The CDR3 loop spans 15 amino acids. From germline, CDR1 is MNHNY and CDR2 SVGAGI (reference sequence).

This clonotype was recorded many times. The chain is built from TRBV20-1 and TRBJ1-5; 8 bases are shared with TRBD1. Germline V gives CDR1 DFQATT, CDR2 SNEGSKA (reference sequence). J was trimmed by 1 base and V by 6 bases; bases with no gene match: 11. CDR3 length: 16 residues. The CDR3 sequence is CSANDRGEFSNQPQHF. The CDR3, as DNA: TGCAGTGCCAACGACAGGGGCGAGTTCAGCAATCAGCCCCAGCATTTT.

V is TRBV11-2 and J is TRBJ2-6; possibly TRBD2 for D (7 bases). There are 17 residues in the CDR3. Between the trimmed V and J ends, which lost 5 bases and 2 bases, there was a span of 16 bases. Germline assignment: CDR1 SGHAT and CDR2 FQNNGV. In nucleotides, the CDR3 is TGTGCCAGCAGCACCCGGGGGGCCCCACCTGGGGCCAACGTCCTGACTTTC. Protein sequence: CASSTRGAPPGANVLTF.

In its sample, this clonotype was seen a few times. V gene TRBV6-1 combines with J gene TRBJ1-1; D is undetermined. Germline V gives CDR1 MNHNS, CDR2 SASEGT. The length of the CDR3 is 15 residues. The V end was cut by 3 bases, the J end by 7 bases, with 18 bases between. The CDR3 region has the DNA TGTGCCAGCAGTGACCCTGGAGGGATTCTTATTGAAGCTTTCTTT. Translated: CASSDPGGILIEAFF.

V gene TRBV20-1 combines with J gene TRBJ2-3, with 11 bases that match TRBD2. CDR1 and CDR2 (germline): DFQATT, SNEGSKA (reference sequence). The CDR3 has 15 amino acids. The trim removed 0 bases at V and 4 bases at J, leaving 3 bases unmatched. Here the CDR3 reads CSARESSGRPDTQYF. The CDR3 nucleotides are TGCAGTGCTAGAGAATCTAGCGGGAGGCCAGATACGCAGTATTTT.